One T cell receptor (beta chain) is described in this entry. Its antigen is still unknown. This record comes from a study of immune evolution from preneoplasia to lung adenocarcinoma. CDR1 and CDR2 (germline): SGDLS, YYNGEE. After removal of 4 bases from V and 4 bases from J, the junction contained 8 bases not matched to a gene. This CDR3 is 15 amino acids long. Sequencing used immunoSEQ multiplex PCR; TCRdb keeps in-frame clones, though not all of them. The sample records fewer than 7,500 clones, approximately 85% being singletons. Study results and caveats: Normal lung had the highest top T cell clone frequencies. Later-stage lesions appeared to have more T cells, more diversity, less clonality.

Patient tissue came from resections in Japan or China, 2014–2017. Each case's diagnosis was confirmed by two pathologists on H&E. The sequencing input was FFPE normal lung tissue adjacent to the tumor. The rearrangement links TRBV9 to TRBJ2-1, with 7 bases lining up with TRBD1. This TCR came from a person aged 50-75 years with lung adenocarcinoma. DNA for the CDR3: TGTGCCAGCAGCTCCCGGGACAGACAATACAATGAGCAGTTCTTC. The encoded protein is CASSSRDRQYNEQFF.